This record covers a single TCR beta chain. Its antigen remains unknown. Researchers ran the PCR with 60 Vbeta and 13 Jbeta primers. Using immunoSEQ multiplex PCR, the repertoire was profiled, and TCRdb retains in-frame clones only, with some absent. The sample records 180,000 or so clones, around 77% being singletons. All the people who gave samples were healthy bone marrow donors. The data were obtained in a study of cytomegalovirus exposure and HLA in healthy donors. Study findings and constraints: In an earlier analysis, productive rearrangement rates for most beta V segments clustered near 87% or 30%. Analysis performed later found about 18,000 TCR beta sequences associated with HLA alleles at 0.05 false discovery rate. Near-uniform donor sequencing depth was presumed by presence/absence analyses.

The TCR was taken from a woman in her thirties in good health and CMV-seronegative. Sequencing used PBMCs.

The chain's CDR3 is CASSNFGESDTEAFF. The CDR3, as DNA: TGCGCCAGCAGCAACTTCGGGGAATCGGACACTGAAGCTTTCTTT. This rearrangement joins TRBV5-1 to TRBJ1-1; no reliable D call. Trimming shortened V by 4 bases and J by 3 bases, and 16 bases separated the two germline ends. This CDR3 has 15 amino acids. Germline V gene data show CDR1 as SGHRS and CDR2 as YFSETQ.